This TCR beta chain is from a study of vaccination effects on CD4 cells after COVID-19 (dated by TCRdb to between 2022 and 2023). Context from the whole study: In the ViraFEST assay, PBMC were stimulated with viral peptide pools, and TCR sequencing was then used to find antigen-specific CD4+ T cell clonotypes based on their expansion. Participants received two doses of either the BNT162b2 or the mRNA-1273 mRNA SARS-CoV-2 vaccine. Approximately 2.1 million PBMC per well were cultured in IMDM with 5% human AB serum, roughly 10 IU/ml IL-2 and gentamicin, plus 10 ug/ml peptides. SARS-CoV-2 spike-specific CD4+ TCR repertoires were compared before and after mRNA vaccination in COVID-19 convalescent patients and in infection-naive vaccine recipients. Altogether, about 10 COVID-19 convalescent patients and several SARS-CoV-2-naive healthy vaccine recipients made up the full study. Cultures from other donors in the study were sequenced with the Oncomine TCR Beta short-read assay on an Illumina iSeq 100.

After approximately eleven days of culture, CD4+ T cells were isolated with the EasySep CD4+ T cell isolation kit. Healthy vaccine recipients had no prior SARS-CoV-2 infection, confirmed by negative nucleocapsid antibodies before and after vaccination. Half of the culture medium was replaced with fresh IL-2-containing medium on days 3 and 7. Unless noted otherwise, every peptide stimulation condition was grown in triplicate wells. Using Ficoll-Paque Plus gradient centrifugation, PBMC were separated from whole blood and then either used fresh or cryopreserved at -140C. Genomic DNA was extracted from cultured CD4+ T cells with the QIAamp micro DNA kit. Libraries were prepared through the immunoSEQ multiplex PCR assay. DNA from the cultured and isolated CD4+ T cells underwent TCR beta CDR3 sequencing. The paper's data handling went like this. The analysis removed non-productive TCR sequences, trimmed reads to the CDR3 region, and retained only CDR3s that were 7 or more amino acids long. The MANAFEST web app was used to identify antigen-specific clonotypes by comparing expansion in peptide wells with expansion in reference cultures. To be called positive, a clone needed expansion at FDR<0.05 compared with the reference and with all other wells, an odds ratio greater than 5, and a frequency greater than 0.1% in two replicate wells. Cross-reactive clonotypes were defined as significantly expanded in SARS-CoV-2 spike wells and in at least one common cold coronavirus spike condition. CDR3 similarity was assessed by Levenshtein distance with the stringdist R package, and unrooted trees were built with ape in R 3.6.1. The table was pulled from immuneACCESS by TCRdb, which kept in-frame rearrangements only. Such tables lose some clones; where checked, under half of the loss comes from unresolved V genes, and the rest has no known cause. The V and J calls and clone size are taken from that table; D and trimming were inferred from the DNA. In all, the sample holds more than 45,000 clones, and roughly 80% of those were seen once. The ten largest clonotypes hold approximately 3% of the sample.

At the junction V is shortened by 4 bases and J by 2 bases; bases outside the gene matches: 14. Reading the germline V gene gives CDR1 SGHRS and CDR2 YFSETQ. There are 19 amino acids in the CDR3, from cysteine to phenylalanine inclusive. Only CDR3 DNA remains: 57 bases, in frame from the first base. This clone was observed a few times. Its antigen is still unknown. Base qualities are not provided; no much larger clone lies one nucleotide away. Here is what the overall study found, with its caveats: Among healthy vaccine recipients, nearly all vaccine-induced clones were SARS-CoV-2 mono-reactive, and just 1 of 255 was cross-reactive with common cold coronaviruses. Only a small number of convalescent patients were included, and no early post-infection timepoints were available, which limited the study. Clones induced by infection and clones induced by vaccination both contracted markedly at late timepoints after vaccination, which fits with T cell responses waning over time.

This sequence uses TRBV5-1 and TRBJ1-5, with 11 central nucleotides matching TRBD1. The origin of this receptor is a human donor who received a COVID-19 vaccine. The sample consisted of CD4+ T cells from PBMCs cultured without peptide, taken before COVID-19 vaccination. The encoded CDR3 is CASSTNGQGAFFRNQPQHF. The bases read TGCGCCAGCAGCACCAACGGACAGGGGGCTTTTTTTCGCAATCAGCCCCAGCATTTT.